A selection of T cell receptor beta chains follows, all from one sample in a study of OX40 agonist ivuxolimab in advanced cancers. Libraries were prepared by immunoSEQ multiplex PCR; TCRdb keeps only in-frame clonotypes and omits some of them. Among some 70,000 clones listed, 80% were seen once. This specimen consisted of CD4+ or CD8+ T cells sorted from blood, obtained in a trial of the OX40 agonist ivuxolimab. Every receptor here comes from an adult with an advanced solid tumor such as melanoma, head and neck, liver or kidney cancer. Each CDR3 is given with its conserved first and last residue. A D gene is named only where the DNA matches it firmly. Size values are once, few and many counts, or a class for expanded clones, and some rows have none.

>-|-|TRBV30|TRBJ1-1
CAWSRMNTEAFF
TGTGCCTGGAGCAGGATGAACACTGAAGCTTTCTTT
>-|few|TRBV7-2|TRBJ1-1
CASSFPGGSVPEAFF
TGTGCCAGCAGCTTCCCCGGCGGTTCGGTCCCTGAAGCTTTCTTT
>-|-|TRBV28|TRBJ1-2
CASQAGGANYGYTF
TGTGCCAGCCAGGCCGGGGGTGCAAACTATGGCTACACCTTC
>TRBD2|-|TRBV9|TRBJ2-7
CASSVRGGRPLSYEQYF
TGTGCCAGCAGCGTCCGCGGCGGGAGGCCCCTTTCCTACGAGCAGTACTTC
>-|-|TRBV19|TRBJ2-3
CASSRKAGGSTDTQYF
TGTGCCAGTAGTAGAAAGGCAGGGGGGAGCACAGATACGCAGTATTTT
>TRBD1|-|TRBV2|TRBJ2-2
CASSPQGAGELFF
TGTGCCAGCAGTCCACAGGGGGCCGGGGAGCTGTTTTTT
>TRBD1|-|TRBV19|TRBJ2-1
CASSFPPGQGIGVGEQFF
TGTGCCAGTAGTTTCCCCCCGGGACAGGGTATAGGGGTGGGTGAGCAGTTCTTC
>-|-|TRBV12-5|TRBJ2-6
CASSGRDGANVLTF
TGTGCTAGTTCCGGGCGGGATGGGGCCAACGTCCTGACTTTC
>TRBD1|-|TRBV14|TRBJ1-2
CASSQEQGIGGYTF
TGTGCCAGCAGCCAAGAACAGGGGATTGGTGGCTACACCTTC
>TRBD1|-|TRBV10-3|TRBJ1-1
CAIRDRLENTEAFF
TGTGCCATCAGGGACAGGTTAGAGAACACTGAAGCTTTCTTT
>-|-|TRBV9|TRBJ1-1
CASSVSPGTEAFF
TGTGCCAGCAGCGTTTCTCCGGGCACTGAAGCTTTCTTT
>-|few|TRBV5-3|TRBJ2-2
CARSLGGSPNTGELFF
TGTGCCAGAAGCTTGGGTGGCAGCCCGAACACCGGGGAGCTGTTTTTT
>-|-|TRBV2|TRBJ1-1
CASRDRSGTEAFF
TGTGCCAGCAGAGACAGGTCGGGCACTGAAGCTTTCTTT
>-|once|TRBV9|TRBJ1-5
CASSVETLPGSPHQPQHF
TGTGCCAGCAGCGTAGAGACCCTTCCCGGCTCCCCACATCAGCCCCAGCATTTT
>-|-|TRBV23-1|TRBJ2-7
CASSQPGESSYEQYF
TGCGCCAGCAGTCAACCAGGGGAGAGCTCCTACGAGCAGTACTTC
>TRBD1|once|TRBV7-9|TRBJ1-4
CASSPGTGAGEKLFF
TGTGCCAGCAGCCCCGGGACAGGGGCGGGTGAAAAACTGTTTTTT
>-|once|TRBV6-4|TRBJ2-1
CASRSFNQYNEQFF
TGTGCCAGCAGATCCTTTAACCAGTACAATGAGCAGTTCTTC
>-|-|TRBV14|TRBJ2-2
CASSQDRTGNTGELFF
TGTGCCAGCAGCCAAGATCGCACAGGCAACACCGGGGAGCTGTTTTTT
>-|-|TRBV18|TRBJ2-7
CASSPPQTGEQYF
TGTGCCAGCTCACCACCGCAGACGGGAGAGCAGTACTTC
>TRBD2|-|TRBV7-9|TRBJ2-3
CASSLISGRGTDTQYF
TGTGCCAGCAGCTTGATTAGCGGGAGGGGCACAGATACGCAGTATTTT
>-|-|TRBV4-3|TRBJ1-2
CASSRQGLDYGYTF
TGCGCCAGCAGCCGGCAGGGGCTCGACTATGGCTACACCTTC
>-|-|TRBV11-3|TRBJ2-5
CASSPQGEEETQYF
TGTGCCAGCAGCCCTCAGGGGGAGGAAGAGACCCAGTACTTC
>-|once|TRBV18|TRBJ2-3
CASSPNRGGKDTQYF
TGTGCCAGCTCACCAAACAGGGGAGGGAAAGATACGCAGTATTTT
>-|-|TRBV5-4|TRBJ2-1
CASGQGTYNEQFF
TGTGCCAGCGGGCAGGGGACTTACAATGAGCAGTTCTTC
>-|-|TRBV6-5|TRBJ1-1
CASSLQMNTEAFF
TGTGCCAGCAGTTTACAGATGAACACTGAAGCTTTCTTT
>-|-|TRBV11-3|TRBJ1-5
CASSTGLPNQPQHF
TGTGCCAGCAGCACAGGGCTTCCCAATCAGCCCCAGCATTTT